A selection of T cell receptor beta chains follows, all from one sample in a study of T cells in Graves' hyperthyroidism and ophthalmopathy. TCRdb fed the multiplex PCR reads into MiXCR, producing one record per CDR3 protein. The sample yields some 180,000 distinct CDR3 sequences, about a sixth seen once. The sample consisted of blood. These receptors came from a woman in her forties or fifties with Graves' hyperthyroidism. Both conserved end residues are part of each CDR3. The order of the fields is CDR3 protein, CDR3 length, V gene.

CASKRGSQPYEQYF | 14 | TRBV5-1
CASSEAIPSNQPQHF | 15 | TRBV6-1
CASSQGAGSEKLFF | 14 | TRBV27
CASSFVGPGLQLSTNEKLFF | 20 | TRBV27
CASSLGGQGALVASPLHF | 18 | TRBV7-8
CASSSPAGAGEKLFF | 15 | TRBV12-3/TRBV12-4
CASSNTQGGNQPQHF | 15 | TRBV19
CASSPGTANTEAFF | 14 | TRBV12-3/TRBV12-4
CAWSAPLFGTNEKLFF | 16 | TRBV30
CASSLHGERTYEQYF | 15 | TRBV7-2
CSAKSITWSTGRGEQYF | 17 | TRBV20-1
CASSQNTRGEAFF | 13 | TRBV7-3
CASSSEKTGELFF | 13 | TRBV11-2
CSASSRASGRSPYNEQFF | 18 | TRBV20-1
CASSQGQNCGYTF | 13 | TRBV11-2
CASSPRQGYGYTF | 13 | TRBV11-3
CSVETLRDREYNEQFF | 16 | TRBV29-1
CASSLRQLNYGYTF | 14 | TRBV5-1
CASRPMGVGNQPQHF | 15 | TRBV12-3/TRBV12-4
CASSLSGSSDEQYF | 14 | TRBV28
CASSIQGTNTEAFF | 14 | TRBV19
CASSLNLLSSYEQYF | 15 | TRBV27
CASSISSVGYNEQFF | 15 | TRBV19
CASSPIPGGENSPLHF | 16 | TRBV18
CAWSEQGEGGYTF | 13 | TRBV30
CSARGGNTEAFF | 12 | TRBV20-1
CASSYGTGKAGTEAFF | 16 | TRBV6-6
CASSLGGLAGGSETQYF | 17 | TRBV7-9
CASSLGQGGSPLHF | 14 | TRBV12-3/TRBV12-4
CASSPISSGRSPYNEQFF | 18 | TRBV3-1
CASSEIRQPQHF | 12 | TRBV2
CASSYTRGSYEQYF | 14 | TRBV6-5
CASSRQDYEQYF | 12 | TRBV7-9
CSATGLAGGADTQYF | 15 | TRBV20-1
CASSPLGQHTEAFF | 14 | TRBV7-2
CASSQRDYEQYF | 12 | TRBV18